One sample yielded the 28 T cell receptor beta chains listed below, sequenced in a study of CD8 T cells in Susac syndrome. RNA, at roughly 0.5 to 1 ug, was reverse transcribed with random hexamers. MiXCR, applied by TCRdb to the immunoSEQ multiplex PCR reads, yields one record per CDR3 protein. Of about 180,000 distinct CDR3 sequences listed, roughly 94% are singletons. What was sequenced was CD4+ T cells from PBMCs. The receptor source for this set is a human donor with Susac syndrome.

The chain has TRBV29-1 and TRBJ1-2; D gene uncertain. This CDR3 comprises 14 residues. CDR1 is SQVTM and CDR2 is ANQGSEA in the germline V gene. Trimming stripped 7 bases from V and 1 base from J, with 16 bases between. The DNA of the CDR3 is TGCAGCGCCGCCAACTCACCGCTTAACTATGGCTACACCTTC. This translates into CSAANSPLNYGYTF.

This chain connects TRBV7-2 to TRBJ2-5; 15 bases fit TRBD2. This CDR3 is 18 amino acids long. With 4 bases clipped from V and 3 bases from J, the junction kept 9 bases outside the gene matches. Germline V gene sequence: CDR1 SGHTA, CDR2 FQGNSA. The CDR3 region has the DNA TGTGCCAGCAGCTCGGGACTAGCGGGGGGAGGCCGCAAAGAGACCCAGTACTTC. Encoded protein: CASSSGLAGGGRKETQYF.

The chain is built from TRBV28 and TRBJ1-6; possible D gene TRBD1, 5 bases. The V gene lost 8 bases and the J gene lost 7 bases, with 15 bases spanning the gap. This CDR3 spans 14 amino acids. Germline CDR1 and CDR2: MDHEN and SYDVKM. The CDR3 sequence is CASGGARTNSPLHF. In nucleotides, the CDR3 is TGTGCCAGCGGAGGGGCGAGGACGAATTCACCCCTCCACTTT.

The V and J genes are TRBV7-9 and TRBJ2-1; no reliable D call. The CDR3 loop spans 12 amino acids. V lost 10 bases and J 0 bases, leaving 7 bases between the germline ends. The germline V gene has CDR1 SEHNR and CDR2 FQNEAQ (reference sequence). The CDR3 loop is CATPVSYNEQFF. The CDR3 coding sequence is TGTGCCACCCCAGTCTCCTACAATGAGCAGTTCTTC.

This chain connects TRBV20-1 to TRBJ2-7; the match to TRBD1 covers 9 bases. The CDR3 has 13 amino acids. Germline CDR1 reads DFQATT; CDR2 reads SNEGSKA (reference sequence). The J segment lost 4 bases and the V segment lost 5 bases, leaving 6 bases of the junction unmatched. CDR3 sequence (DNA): TGCAGTGCTCCTACGGACAGGGGATACGAGCAGTACTTC. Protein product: CSAPTDRGYEQYF.

CDR3 residues: CASSTPMNTEAFF. The CDR3 region has the DNA TGTGCCAGTAGTACCCCCATGAACACTGAAGCTTTCTTT. This chain connects TRBV19 to TRBJ1-1; no firm D call. From germline, CDR1 is LNHDA and CDR2 SQIVND (reference sequence). Trimming shortened V by 4 bases and J by 0 bases, and 6 bases separated the two germline ends. This CDR3 is 13 amino acids long.

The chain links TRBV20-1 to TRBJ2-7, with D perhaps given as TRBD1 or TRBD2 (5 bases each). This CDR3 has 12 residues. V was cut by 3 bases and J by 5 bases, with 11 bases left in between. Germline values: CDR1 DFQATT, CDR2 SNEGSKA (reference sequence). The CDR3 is CSASGEGHEQYF. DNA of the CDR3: TGCAGTGCTAGCGGCGAGGGGCACGAGCAGTACTTC.

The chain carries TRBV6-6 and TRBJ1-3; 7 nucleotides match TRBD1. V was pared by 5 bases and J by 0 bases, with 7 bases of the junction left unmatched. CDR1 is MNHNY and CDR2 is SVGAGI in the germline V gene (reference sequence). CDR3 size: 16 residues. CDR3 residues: CASSPTGSSSGNTIYF. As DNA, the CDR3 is TGTGCCAGCAGTCCGACAGGGTCGAGCTCTGGAAACACCATATATTTT.

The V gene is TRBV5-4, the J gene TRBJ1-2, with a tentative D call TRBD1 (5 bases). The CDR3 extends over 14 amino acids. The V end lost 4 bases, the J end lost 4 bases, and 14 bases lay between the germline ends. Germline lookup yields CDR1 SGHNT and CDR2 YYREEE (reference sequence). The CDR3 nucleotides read TGTGCCAGCAGCCCAGCACGACAGACCTATGGCTACACCTTC. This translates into CASSPARQTYGYTF.

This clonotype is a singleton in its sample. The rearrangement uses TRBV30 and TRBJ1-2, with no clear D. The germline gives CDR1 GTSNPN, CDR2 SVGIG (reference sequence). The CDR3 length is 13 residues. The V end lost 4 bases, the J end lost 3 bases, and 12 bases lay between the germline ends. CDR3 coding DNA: TGTGCCTGGAAACCCGGCGGTCACTATGGCTACACCTTC. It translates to CAWKPGGHYGYTF.

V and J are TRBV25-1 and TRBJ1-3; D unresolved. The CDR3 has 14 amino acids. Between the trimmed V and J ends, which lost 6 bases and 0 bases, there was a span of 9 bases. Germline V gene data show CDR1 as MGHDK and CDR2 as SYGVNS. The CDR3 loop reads CASSTVSSGNTIYF. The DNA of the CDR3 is TGTGCCAGCAGCACAGTCAGCTCTGGAAACACCATATATTTT.

The chain's CDR3 is CASSLVGGAASEQFF. Here the CDR3 DNA reads TGTGCCAGCAGCTTGGTAGGTGGGGCCGCAAGCGAGCAGTTCTTC. The chain carries TRBV5-4 and TRBJ2-1; a possible D gene is TRBD1 (5 bases). The CDR3 contains 15 residues. CDR1 is SGHNT and CDR2 is YYREEE in the germline V gene (reference sequence). Trimming removed 0 bases from V and 10 bases from J, with 17 bases in between.

CDR3 amino acids: CASSLTGLSDGYTF. The CDR3 bases are TGTGCCAGCAGCTTAACGGGCCTTAGTGACGGCTACACCTTC. The chain couples TRBV11-1 to TRBJ1-2; no definite D call. Trimming took 2 bases from V and 8 from J, leaving 15 bases between them. In germline, CDR1 is SGHAT, CDR2 FQDESV (reference sequence). CDR3 length equals 14 residues.

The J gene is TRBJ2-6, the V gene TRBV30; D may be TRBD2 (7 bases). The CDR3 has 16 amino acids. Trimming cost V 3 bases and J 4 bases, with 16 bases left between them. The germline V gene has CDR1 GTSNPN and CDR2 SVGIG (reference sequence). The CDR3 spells CAWSQGRGPGANVLTF. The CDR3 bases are TGTGCCTGGAGCCAGGGGAGGGGCCCAGGGGCCAACGTCCTGACTTTC.

The CDR3 sequence is CASSLHLSGNTEAFF. CDR3 bases: TGTGCCAGCAGTTTACATCTTTCGGGAAACACTGAAGCTTTCTTT. The chain joins TRBV12-3 or TRBV12-4 to TRBJ1-1, with D uncertain. The CDR3 is made up of 15 amino acids. Trimming removed 2 bases at V and 2 bases at J, with 12 bases between.

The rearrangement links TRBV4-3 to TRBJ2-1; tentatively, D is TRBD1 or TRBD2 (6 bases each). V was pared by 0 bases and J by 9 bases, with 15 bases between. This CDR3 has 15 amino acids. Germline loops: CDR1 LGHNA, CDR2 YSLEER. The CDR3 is CASSQDFGGAGEQFF. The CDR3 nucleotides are TGCGCCAGCAGCCAAGATTTCGGGGGCGCGGGTGAGCAGTTCTTC.

The CDR3 nucleotides are TGCAGTGCTAGTATACAGGGGGCTCGTGGCTACACCTTC. It translates to CSASIQGARGYTF. The chain employs TRBV20-1 and TRBJ1-2, with 9 bases fitting TRBD1. The CDR3 length is 13 residues. J gave up 7 bases and V 3 bases, and 6 bases lay outside the gene matches. Germline values: CDR1 DFQATT, CDR2 SNEGSKA (reference sequence).

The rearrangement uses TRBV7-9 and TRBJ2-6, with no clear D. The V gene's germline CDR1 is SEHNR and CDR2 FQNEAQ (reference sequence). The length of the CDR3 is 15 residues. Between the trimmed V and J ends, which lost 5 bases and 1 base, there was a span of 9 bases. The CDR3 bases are TGTGCCAGCAGCCGAGTGCTGTCTGGGGCCAACGTCCTGACTTTC. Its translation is CASSRVLSGANVLTF.

The CDR3 DNA reads TGTGCCTGGAGTGGAGCCTTGGGAAACACCATATATTTT. Residues: CAWSGALGNTIYF. This chain links TRBV30 with TRBJ1-3, with unresolved D. This CDR3 is built from 13 residues. The V gene lost 1 base and the J gene lost 4 bases, with 8 bases spanning the gap. Germline lookup yields CDR1 GTSNPN and CDR2 SVGIG (reference sequence).

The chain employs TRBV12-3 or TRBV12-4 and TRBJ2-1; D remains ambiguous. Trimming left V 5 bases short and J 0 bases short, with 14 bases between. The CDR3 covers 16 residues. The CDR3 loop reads CASSPRPWFSYNEQFF. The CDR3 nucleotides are TGTGCCAGCAGTCCCCGTCCCTGGTTCTCCTACAATGAGCAGTTCTTC.

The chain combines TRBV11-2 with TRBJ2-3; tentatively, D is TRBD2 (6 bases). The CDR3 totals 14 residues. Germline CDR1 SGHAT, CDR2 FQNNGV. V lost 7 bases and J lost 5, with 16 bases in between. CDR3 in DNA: TGTGCCAGCACTCCCGGGGGAGGAAGAGATACGCAGTATTTT. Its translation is CASTPGGGRDTQYF.

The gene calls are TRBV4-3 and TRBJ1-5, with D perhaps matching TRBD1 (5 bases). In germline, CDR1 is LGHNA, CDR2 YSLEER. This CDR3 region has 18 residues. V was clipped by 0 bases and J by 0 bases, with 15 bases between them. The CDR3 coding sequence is TGCGCCAGCAGCCAAGACTGGGGCCGGGGGTATAGCAATCAGCCCCAGCATTTT. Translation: CASSQDWGRGYSNQPQHF.

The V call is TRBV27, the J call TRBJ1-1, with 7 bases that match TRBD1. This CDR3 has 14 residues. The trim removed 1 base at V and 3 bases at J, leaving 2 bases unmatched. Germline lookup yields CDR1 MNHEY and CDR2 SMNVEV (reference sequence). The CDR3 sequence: CASSLYRGDTEAFF. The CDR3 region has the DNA TGTGCCAGCAGTTTATACAGGGGTGACACTGAAGCTTTCTTT.

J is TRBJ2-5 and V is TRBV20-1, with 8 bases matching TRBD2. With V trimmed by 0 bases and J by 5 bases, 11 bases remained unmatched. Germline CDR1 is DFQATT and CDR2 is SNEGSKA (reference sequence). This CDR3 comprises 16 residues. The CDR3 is CSARDPGLGPLETQYF. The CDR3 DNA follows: TGCAGTGCTAGAGATCCGGGACTAGGCCCCCTGGAGACCCAGTACTTC.

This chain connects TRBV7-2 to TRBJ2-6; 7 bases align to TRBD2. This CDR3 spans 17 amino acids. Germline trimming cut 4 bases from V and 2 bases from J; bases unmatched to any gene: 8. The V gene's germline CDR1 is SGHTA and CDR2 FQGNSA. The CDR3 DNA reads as TGTGCCAGCAGCTCTAGGTGGGCGGGAGCTGGGGCCAACGTCCTGACTTTC. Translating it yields CASSSRWAGAGANVLTF.

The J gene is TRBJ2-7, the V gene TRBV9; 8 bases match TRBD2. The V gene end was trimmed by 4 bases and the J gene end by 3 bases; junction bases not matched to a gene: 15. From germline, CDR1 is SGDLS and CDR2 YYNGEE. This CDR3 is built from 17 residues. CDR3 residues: CASSLGAKREKFYEQYF. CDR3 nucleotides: TGTGCCAGCAGCCTCGGTGCGAAGCGGGAGAAGTTCTACGAGCAGTACTTC.

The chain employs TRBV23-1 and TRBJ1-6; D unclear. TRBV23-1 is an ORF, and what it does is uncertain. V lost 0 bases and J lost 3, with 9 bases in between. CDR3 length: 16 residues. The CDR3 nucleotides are TGCGCCAGCAGTCAATCGGACGGAAACTATAATTCACCCCTCCACTTT. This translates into CASSQSDGNYNSPLHF.

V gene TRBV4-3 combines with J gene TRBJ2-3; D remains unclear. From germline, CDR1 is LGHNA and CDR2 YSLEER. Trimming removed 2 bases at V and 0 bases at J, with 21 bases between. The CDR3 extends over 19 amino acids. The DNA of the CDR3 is TGCGCCAGCAGCCAAAAGTTCTTCCGCGCCGACACTAGCACAGATACGCAGTATTTT. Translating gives CASSQKFFRADTSTDTQYF.